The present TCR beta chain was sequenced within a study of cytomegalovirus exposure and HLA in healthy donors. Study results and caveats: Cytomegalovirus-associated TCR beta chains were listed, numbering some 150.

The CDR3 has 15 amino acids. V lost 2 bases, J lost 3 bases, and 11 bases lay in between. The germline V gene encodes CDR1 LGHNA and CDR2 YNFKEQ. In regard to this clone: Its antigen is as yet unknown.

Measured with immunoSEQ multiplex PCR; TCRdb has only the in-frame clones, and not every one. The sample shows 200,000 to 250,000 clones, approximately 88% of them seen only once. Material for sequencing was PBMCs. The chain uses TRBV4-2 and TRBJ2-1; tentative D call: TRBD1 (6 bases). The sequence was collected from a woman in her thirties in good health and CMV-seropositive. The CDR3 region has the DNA TGTGCCAGCAGCCAACCGGACAGAGACTACAATGAGCAGTTCTTC. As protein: CASSQPDRDYNEQFF.